This T cell receptor (beta chain) was sequenced during a study of blood T cell repertoires in COVID-19. For the study at large: COVID-19 samples, acute and convalescent, were from the United States, Italy and Spain. Sources were T cells, B-cell-depleted T cells, or PBMCs; the material itself was cDNA or gDNA.

CDR3 size: 12 residues. V was pared by 3 bases and J by 15 bases, with 17 bases between. Per germline, CDR1 DFQATT and CDR2 SNEGSKA (reference sequence). Patients from Seattle were sampled longitudinally, starting during active infection. In the authors' methods: Amplifying reference gene primers gave estimates of nucleated cell counts. Measured with immunoSEQ multiplex PCR; TCRdb has only the in-frame clones, and not every one. The D gene and trimming were derived from the DNA, and the V and J assignments and clone size from that table. The table includes 200,000 to 250,000 clones, approximately 80% detected once.

Sequenced input: peripheral blood. The sequence was obtained from an elderly woman with COVID-19, enrolled during active disease. V usage is TRBV20-1 and J usage is TRBJ1-4, with D possibly being TRBD1 (6 bases). DNA for the CDR3: TGCAGTGCTAGTGAAGGACAGACCCCAGTGTTTTTT. This codes for CSASEGQTPVFF.